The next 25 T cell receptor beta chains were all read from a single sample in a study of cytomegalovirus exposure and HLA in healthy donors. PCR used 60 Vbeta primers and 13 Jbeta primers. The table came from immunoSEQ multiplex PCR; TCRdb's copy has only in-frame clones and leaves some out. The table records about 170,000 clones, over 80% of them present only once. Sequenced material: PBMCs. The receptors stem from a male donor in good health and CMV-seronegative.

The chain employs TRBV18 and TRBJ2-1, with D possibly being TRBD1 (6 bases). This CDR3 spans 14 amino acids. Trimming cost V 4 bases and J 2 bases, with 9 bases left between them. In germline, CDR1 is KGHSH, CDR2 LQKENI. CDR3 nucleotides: TGTGCCAGCTCACTTCAGGGGACCTACAATGAGCAGTTCTTC. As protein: CASSLQGTYNEQFF.

The CDR3 DNA follows: TGTGCCATCAGTGAGTCGACTAGCGGGGGCTCCGGGCGGTACGAGCAGTACTTC. This translates into CAISESTSGGSGRYEQYF. The V call is TRBV10-3, the J call TRBJ2-7; 12 positions agree with TRBD2. CDR3 size: 18 residues. Looked up from germline, CDR1 is ENHRY and CDR2 is SYGVKD. The ends lost 0 bases at V and 4 bases at J; junction bases unmatched: 10.

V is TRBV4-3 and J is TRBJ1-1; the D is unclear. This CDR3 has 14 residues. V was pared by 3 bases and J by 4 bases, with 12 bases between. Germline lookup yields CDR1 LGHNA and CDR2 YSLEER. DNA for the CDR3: TGCGCCAGCAGCCAGTCAGTAAGAGGCACTGAAGCTTTCTTT. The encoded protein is CASSQSVRGTEAFF.

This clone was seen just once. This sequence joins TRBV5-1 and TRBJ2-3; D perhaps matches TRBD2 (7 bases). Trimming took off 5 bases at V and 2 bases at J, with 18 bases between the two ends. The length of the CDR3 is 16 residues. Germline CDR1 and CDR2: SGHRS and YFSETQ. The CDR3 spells CASRPAGASNTDTQYF. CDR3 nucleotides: TGCGCCAGCAGACCCGCGGGGGCCTCAAACACAGATACGCAGTATTTT. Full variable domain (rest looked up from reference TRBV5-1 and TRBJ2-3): KAGVTQTPRYLIKTRGQQVTLSCSPISGHRSVSWYQQTPGQGLQFLFEYFSETQRNKGNFPGRFSGRQFSNSRSEMNVSTLELGDSALYLCASRPAGASNTDTQYFGPGTRLTVL.

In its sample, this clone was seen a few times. The CDR3 loop is CASSELWASNQPQHF. As DNA, the CDR3 is TGTGCCAGCAGTGAACTATGGGCATCCAATCAGCCCCAGCATTTT. V usage is TRBV6-1 and J usage is TRBJ1-5, with D unclear. Per the germline V gene, CDR1 is MNHNS and CDR2 is SASEGT. The length of the CDR3 is 15 residues. Trimming took off 2 bases at V and 3 bases at J, with 11 bases between the two ends.

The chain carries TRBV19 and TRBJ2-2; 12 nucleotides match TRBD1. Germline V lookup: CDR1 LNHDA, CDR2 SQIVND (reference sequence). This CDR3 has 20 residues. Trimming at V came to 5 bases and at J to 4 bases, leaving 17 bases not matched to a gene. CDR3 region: CASSLIPGQGAFGSTGELFF. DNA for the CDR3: TGTGCCAGTAGTCTTATACCGGGACAGGGGGCTTTCGGTAGCACCGGGGAGCTGTTTTTT.

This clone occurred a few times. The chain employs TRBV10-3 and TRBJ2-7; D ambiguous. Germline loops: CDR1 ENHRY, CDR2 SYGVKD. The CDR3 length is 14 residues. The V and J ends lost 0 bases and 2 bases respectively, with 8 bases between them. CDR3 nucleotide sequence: TGTGCCATCAGTGAGTCTGCGGTTGCCTACGAGCAGTACTTC. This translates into CAISESAVAYEQYF.

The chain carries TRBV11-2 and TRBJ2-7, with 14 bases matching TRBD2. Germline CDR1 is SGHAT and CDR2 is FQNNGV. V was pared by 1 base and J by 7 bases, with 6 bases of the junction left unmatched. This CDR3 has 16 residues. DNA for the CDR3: TGTGCCAGCAGCTTAGCGACTAGCGGGGGGGCCGGGGAGCAGTACTTC. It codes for CASSLATSGGAGEQYF.

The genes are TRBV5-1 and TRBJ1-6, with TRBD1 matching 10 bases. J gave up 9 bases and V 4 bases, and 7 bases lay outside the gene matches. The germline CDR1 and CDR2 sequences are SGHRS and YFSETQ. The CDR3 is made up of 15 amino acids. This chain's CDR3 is CASSVTGTGVSPLHF. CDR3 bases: TGCGCCAGCAGCGTAACCGGGACAGGGGTTTCACCCCTCCACTTT.

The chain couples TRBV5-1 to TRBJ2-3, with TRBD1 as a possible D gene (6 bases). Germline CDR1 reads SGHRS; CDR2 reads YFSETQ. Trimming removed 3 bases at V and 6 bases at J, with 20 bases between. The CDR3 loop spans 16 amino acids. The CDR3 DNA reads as TGCGCCAGCAGCTACACAGGGATGTTAGTCGGTGATACGCAGTATTTT. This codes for CASSYTGMLVGDTQYF.

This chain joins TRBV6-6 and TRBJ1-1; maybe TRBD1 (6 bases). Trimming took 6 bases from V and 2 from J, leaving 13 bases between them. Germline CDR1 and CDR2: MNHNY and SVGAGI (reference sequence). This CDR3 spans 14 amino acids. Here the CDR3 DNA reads TGTGCCAGCAGCTCCGGGACACACAACACTGAAGCTTTCTTT. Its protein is CASSSGTHNTEAFF.

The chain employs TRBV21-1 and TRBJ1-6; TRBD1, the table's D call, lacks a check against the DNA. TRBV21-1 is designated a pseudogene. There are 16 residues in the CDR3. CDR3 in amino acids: CASTRQGGRNGSPLHF. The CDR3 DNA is TGTGCCAGTACACGCCAGGGGGGAAGGAATGGATCACCCCTCCACTTT.

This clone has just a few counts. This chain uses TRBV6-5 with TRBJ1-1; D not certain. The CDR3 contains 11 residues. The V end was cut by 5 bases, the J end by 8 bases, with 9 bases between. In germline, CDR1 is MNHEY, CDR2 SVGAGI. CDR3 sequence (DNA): TGTGCCAGCAGTCGAGATGCGGAAGCTTTCTTT. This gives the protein CASSRDAEAFF.

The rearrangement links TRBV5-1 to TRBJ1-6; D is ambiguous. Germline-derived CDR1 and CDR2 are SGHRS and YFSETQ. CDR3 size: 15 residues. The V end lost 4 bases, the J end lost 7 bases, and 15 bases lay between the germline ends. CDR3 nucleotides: TGCGCCAGCAGCACGACTACAGATCTGAATTCACCCCTCCACTTT. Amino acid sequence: CASSTTTDLNSPLHF.

CDR3 sequence reads: CASQVQGIASEAFF. In DNA, the CDR3 is TGTGCCAGCCAAGTTCAGGGGATCGCTTCTGAAGCTTTCTTT. This rearrangement joins TRBV6-1 to TRBJ1-1, with a weak D call TRBD1 (6 bases). The germline V and J ends were trimmed by 8 bases and 6 bases, with 19 bases remaining between them. This CDR3 is built from 14 residues. In germline, CDR1 is MNHNS, CDR2 SASEGT.

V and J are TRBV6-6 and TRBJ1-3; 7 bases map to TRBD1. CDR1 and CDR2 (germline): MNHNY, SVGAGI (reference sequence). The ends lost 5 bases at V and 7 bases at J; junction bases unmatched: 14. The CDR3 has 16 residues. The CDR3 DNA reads TGTGCCAGCAGTACTAGACAGGGTACGACAGGGAACACCATATATTTT. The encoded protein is CASSTRQGTTGNTIYF.

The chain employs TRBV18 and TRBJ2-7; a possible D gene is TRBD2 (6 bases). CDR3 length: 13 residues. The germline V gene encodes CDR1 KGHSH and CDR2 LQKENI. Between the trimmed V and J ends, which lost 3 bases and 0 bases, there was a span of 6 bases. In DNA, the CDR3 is TGTGCCAGCTCACCGACTAGCTCCTACGAGCAGTACTTC. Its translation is CASSPTSSYEQYF.

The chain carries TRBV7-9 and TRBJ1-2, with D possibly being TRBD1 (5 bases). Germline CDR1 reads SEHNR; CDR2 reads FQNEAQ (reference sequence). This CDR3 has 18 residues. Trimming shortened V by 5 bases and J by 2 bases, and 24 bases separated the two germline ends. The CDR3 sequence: CASSPLGGIAPTNYGYTF. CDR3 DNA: TGTGCCAGCAGCCCTCTGGGGGGTATCGCCCCTACCAACTATGGCTACACCTTC.

CDR3 sequence: CATSPTWGGYSGNTIYF. Written as DNA, the CDR3 is TGTGCCACCAGCCCAACCTGGGGCGGTTACTCTGGAAACACCATATATTTT. The chain combines TRBV15 with TRBJ1-3, with D tentatively TRBD1 (5 bases). The CDR3 consists of 17 residues. Germline values: CDR1 LNHNV, CDR2 YYDKDF (reference sequence). V lost 5 bases and J lost 0, with 17 bases in between.

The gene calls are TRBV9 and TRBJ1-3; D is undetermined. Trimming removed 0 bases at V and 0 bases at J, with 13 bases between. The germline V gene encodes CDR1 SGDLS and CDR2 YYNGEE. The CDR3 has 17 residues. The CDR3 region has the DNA TGTGCCAGCAGCGTAGGCTTTCTCGGCGGCTCTGGAAACACCATATATTTT. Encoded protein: CASSVGFLGGSGNTIYF. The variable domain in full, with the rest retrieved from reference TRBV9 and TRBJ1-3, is DSGVTQTPKHLITATGQRVTLRCSPRSGDLSVYWYQQSLDQGLQFLIQYYNGEERAKGNILERFSAQQFPDLHSELNLSSLELGDSALYFCASSVGFLGGSGNTIYFGEGSWLTVV.

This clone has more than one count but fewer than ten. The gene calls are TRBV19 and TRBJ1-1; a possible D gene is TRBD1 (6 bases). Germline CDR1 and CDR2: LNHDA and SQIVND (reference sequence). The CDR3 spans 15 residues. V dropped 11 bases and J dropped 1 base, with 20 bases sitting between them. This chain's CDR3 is CAAGTPNWKNTEAFF. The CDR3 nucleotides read TGTGCCGCCGGGACACCGAATTGGAAGAACACTGAAGCTTTCTTT.

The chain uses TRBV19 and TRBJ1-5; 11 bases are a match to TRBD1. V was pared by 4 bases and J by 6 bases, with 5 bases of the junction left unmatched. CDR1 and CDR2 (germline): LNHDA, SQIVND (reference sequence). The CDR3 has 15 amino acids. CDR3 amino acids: CASSTDRGRGQPQHF. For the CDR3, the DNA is TGTGCCAGTAGTACGGACAGGGGGCGAGGTCAGCCCCAGCATTTT.

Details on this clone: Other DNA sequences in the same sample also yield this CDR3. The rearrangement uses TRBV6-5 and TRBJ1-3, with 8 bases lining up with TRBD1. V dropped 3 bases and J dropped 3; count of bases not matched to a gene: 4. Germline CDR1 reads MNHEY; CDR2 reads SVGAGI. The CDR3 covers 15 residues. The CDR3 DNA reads TGTGCCAGCAGTTATTCCGGACAGGGTGGAAACACCATATATTTT. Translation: CASSYSGQGGNTIYF.

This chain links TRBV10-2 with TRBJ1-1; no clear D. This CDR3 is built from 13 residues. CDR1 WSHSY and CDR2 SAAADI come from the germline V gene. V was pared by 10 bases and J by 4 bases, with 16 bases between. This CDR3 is CATKSGSGTEAFF. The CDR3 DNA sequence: TGCGCCACCAAGTCGGGGTCGGGCACTGAAGCTTTCTTT.

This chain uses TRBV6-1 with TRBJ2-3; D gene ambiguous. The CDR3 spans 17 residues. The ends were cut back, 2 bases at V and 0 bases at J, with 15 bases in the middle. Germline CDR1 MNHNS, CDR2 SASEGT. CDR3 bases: TGTGCCAGCAGTGAATGGGCAGGCGCCTCTAGCACAGATACGCAGTATTTT. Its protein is CASSEWAGASSTDTQYF.